Reported below is one T cell receptor (beta chain). What it recognizes is unknown. V was pared by 3 bases and J by 7 bases, with 21 bases between. The germline V gene has CDR1 SQVTM and CDR2 ANQGSEA. CDR3 length: 15 amino acids. These data originate in a study of T cell responses to AZD1222 COVID-19 vaccine. General study points: Spike-specific TCR breadth rose after two AZD1222 doses, and depth rose as well. Most donors were white British and more were female, and clonal diversity was possibly underestimated. Within unmutated variant regions lay the reported targets of nearly half of spike-specific TCRs. Repertoires were obtained solely post-peak T cell response.

Here immunoSEQ multiplex PCR was the method, and the copy in TCRdb shows in-frame clones only, minus some. This sample has about 130,000 clones, with approximately 93% found just once. This TCR came from an adult in good health. The chain uses TRBV29-1 and TRBJ1-2; D unresolved. The source material was peripheral blood, sampled on day 0 of AZD1222 vaccination. This CDR3 is CSVDLLTRGAGGYTF. The CDR3 DNA reads TGCAGCGTTGATCTTCTCACACGCGGCGCCGGTGGCTACACCTTC.